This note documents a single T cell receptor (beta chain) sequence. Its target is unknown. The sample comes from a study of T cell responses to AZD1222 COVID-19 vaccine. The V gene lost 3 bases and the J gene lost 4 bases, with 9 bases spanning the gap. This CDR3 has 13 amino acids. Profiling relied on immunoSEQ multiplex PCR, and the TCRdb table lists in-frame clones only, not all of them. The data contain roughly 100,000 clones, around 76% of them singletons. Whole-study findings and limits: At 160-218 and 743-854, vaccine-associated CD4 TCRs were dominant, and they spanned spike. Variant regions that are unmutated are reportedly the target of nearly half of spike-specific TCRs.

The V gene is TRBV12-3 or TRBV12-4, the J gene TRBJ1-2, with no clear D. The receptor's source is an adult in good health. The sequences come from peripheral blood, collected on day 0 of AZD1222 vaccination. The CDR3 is CASSFARLYGYTF. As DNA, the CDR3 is TGTGCCAGCAGTTTTGCACGGCTCTATGGCTACACCTTC.